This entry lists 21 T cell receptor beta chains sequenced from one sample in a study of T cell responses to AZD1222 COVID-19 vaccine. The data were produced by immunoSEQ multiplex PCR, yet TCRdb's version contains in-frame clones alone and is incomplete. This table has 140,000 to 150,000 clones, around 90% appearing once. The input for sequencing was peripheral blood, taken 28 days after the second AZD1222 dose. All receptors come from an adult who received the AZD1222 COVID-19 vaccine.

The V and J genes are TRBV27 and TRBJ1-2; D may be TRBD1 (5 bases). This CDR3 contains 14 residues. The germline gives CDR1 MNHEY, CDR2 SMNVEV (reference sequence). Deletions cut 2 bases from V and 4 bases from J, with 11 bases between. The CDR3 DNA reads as TGTGCCAGCAGTTTAACGGGGGGTAGCTATGGCTACACCTTC. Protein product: CASSLTGGSYGYTF.

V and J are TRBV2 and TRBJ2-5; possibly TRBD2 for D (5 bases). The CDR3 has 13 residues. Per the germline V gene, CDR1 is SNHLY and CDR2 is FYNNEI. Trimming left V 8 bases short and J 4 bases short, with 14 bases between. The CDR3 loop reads CASHVEAIETQYF. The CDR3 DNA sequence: TGTGCCAGCCATGTGGAGGCGATAGAGACCCAGTACTTC.

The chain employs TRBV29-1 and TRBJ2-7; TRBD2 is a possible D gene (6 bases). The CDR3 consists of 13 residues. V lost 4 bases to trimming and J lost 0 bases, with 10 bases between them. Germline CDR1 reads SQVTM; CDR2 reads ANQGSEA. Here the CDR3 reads CSVVGGFSYEQYF. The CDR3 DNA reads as TGCAGCGTTGTCGGGGGTTTCTCCTACGAGCAGTACTTC.

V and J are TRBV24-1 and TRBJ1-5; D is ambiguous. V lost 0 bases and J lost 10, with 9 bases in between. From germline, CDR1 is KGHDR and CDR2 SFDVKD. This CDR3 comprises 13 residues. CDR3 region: CATSDLLGEPQHF. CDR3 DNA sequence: TGTGCCACCAGTGATTTGTTGGGAGAACCCCAGCATTTT.

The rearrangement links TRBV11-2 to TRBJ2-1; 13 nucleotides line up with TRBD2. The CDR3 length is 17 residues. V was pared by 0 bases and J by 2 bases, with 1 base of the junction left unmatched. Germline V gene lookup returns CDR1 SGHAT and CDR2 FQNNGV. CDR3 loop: CASSLELAGGPYNEQFF. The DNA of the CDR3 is TGTGCCAGCAGCTTAGAACTAGCGGGAGGGCCCTACAATGAGCAGTTCTTC. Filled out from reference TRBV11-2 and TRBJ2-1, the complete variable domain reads EAGVAQSPRYKIIEKRQSVAFWCNPISGHATLYWYQQILGQGPKLLIQFQNNGVVDDSQLPKDRFSAERLKGVDSTLKIQPAKLEDSAVYLCASSLELAGGPYNEQFFGPGTRLTVL.

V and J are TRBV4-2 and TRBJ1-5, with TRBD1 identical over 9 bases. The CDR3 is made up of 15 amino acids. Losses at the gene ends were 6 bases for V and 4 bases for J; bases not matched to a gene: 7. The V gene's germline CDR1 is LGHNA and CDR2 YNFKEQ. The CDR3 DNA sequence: TGTGCCAGCAGTCTACGGACAGGGGTTAATCAGCCCCAGCATTTT. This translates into CASSLRTGVNQPQHF.

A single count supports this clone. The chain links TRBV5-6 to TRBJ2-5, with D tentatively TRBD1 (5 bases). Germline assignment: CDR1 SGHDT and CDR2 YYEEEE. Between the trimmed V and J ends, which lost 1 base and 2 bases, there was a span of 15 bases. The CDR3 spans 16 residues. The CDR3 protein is CASSLTQAVAQETQYF. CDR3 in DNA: TGTGCCAGCAGCTTGACACAGGCGGTAGCACAAGAGACCCAGTACTTC.

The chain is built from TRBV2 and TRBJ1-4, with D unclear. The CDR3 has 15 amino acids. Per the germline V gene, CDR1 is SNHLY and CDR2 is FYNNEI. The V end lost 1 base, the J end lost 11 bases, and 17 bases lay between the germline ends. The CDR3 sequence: CASSEGGPPTGKLFF. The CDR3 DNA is TGTGCCAGCAGTGAAGGCGGGCCGCCTACGGGGAAACTGTTTTTT.

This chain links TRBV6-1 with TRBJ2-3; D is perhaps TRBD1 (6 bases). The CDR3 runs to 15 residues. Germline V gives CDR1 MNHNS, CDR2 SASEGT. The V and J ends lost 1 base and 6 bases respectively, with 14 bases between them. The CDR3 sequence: CASSEGGGLRDTQYF. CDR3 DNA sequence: TGTGCCAGCAGTGAAGGAGGGGGTCTGAGGGATACGCAGTATTTT.

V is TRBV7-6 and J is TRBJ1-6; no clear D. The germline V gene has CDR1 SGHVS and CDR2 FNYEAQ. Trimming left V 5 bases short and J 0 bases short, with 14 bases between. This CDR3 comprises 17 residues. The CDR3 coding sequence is TGTGCCAGCAGCCGCCTTGCGGGAAGCTCCTATAATTCACCCCTCCACTTT. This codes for CASSRLAGSSYNSPLHF.

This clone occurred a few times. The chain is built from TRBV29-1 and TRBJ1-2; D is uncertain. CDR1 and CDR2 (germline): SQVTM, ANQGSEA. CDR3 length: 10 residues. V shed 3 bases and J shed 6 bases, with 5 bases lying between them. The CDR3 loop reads CSVEDNGYTF. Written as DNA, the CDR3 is TGCAGCGTTGAGGATAATGGCTACACCTTC.

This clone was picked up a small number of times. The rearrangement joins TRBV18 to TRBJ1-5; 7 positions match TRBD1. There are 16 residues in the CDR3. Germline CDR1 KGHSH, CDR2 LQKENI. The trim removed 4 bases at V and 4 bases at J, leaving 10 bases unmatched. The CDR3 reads CASSQTQGRANQPQHF. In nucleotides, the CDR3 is TGTGCCAGCTCACAAACACAGGGGAGGGCTAATCAGCCCCAGCATTTT. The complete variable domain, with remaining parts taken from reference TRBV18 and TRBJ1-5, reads NAGVMQNPRHLVRRRGQEARLRCSPMKGHSHVYWYRQLPEEGLKFMVYLQKENIIDESGMPKERFSAEFPKEGPSILRIQQVVRGDSAAYFCASSQTQGRANQPQHFGDGTRLSIL.

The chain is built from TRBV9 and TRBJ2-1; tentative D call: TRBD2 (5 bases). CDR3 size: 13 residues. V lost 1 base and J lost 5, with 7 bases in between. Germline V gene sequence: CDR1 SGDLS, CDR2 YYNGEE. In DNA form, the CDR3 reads TGTGCCAGCAGCGTATCAGCGGACAATGAGCAGTTCTTC. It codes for CASSVSADNEQFF.

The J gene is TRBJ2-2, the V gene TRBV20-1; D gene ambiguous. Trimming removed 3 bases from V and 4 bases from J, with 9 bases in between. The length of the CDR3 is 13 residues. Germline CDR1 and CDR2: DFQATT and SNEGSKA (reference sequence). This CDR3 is CSASARTTGELFF. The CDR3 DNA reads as TGCAGTGCTAGTGCGCGTACCACCGGGGAGCTGTTTTTT.

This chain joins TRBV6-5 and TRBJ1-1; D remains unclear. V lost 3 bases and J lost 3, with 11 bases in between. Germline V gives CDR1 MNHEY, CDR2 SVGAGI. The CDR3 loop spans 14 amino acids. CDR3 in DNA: TGTGCCAGCAGTTATAGTGTACGGGACACTGAAGCTTTCTTT. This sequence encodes CASSYSVRDTEAFF.

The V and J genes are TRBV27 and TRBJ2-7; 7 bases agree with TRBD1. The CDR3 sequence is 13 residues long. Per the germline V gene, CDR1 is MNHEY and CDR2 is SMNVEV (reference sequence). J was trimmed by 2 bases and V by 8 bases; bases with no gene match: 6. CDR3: CASARDRPYEQYF. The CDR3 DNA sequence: TGTGCCAGCGCTAGGGACAGACCCTACGAGCAGTACTTC.

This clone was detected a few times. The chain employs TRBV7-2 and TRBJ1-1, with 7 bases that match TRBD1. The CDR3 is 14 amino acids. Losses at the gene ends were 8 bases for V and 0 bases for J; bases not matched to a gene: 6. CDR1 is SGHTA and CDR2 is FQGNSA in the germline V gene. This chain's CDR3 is CASAKDRVNTEAFF. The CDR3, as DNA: TGTGCCAGCGCAAAAGACAGGGTGAACACTGAAGCTTTCTTT. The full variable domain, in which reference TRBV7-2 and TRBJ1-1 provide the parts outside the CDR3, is GAGVSQSPSNKVTEKGKDVELRCDPISGHTALYWYRQSLGQGLEFLIYFQGNSAPDKSGLPSDRFSAERTGGSVSTLTIQRTQQEDSAVYLCASAKDRVNTEAFFGQGTRLTVV.

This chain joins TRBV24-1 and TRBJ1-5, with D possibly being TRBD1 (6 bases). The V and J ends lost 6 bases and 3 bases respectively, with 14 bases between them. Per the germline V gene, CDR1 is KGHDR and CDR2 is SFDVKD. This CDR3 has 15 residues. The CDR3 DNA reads TGTGCCACCAGTCCGCGGGGGGCTTACAATCAGCCCCAGCATTTT. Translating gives CATSPRGAYNQPQHF.

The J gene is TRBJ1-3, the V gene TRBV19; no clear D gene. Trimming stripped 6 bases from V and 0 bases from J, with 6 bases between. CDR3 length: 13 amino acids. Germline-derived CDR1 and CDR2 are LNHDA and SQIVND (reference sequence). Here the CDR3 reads CASRPNSGNTIYF. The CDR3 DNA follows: TGTGCCAGTAGGCCCAACTCTGGAAACACCATATATTTT.

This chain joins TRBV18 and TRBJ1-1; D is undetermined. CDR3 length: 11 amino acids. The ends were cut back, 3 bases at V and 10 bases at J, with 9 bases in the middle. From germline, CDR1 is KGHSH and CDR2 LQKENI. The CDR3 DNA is TGTGCCAGCTCACCGGATACGGGAGCTTTCTTT. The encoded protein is CASSPDTGAFF. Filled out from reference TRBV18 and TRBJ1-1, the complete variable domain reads NAGVMQNPRHLVRRRGQEARLRCSPMKGHSHVYWYRQLPEEGLKFMVYLQKENIIDESGMPKERFSAEFPKEGPSILRIQQVVRGDSAAYFCASSPDTGAFFGQGTRLTVV.

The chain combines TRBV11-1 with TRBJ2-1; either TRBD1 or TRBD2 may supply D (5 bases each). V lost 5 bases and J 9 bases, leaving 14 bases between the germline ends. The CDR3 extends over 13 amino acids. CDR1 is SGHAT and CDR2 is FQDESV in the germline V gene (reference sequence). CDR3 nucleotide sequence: TGTGCCAGCAGCCCCGGGGCTGCTGGTGAGCAGTTCTTC. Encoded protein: CASSPGAAGEQFF.